These 31 T cell receptor beta chains were all obtained from the same sample, sequenced in a study of T-cell reconstitution after alpha-beta-depleted transplantation in children. Unique molecular identifiers were incorporated during preparation of the TCRbeta library. TCRdb re-called the PCR reads with MiXCR, one entry per CDR3 protein. The repertoire holds a few hundred thousand distinct CDR3 sequences, 15% to 20% seen once, with 3.3% in the top ten. Source: PBMCs from the stem cell graft donor, taken from the stem cell graft. The receptors originated from a human donor who donated a stem cell graft to a child with acute lymphoblastic leukemia.

This clonotype was seen at least ten times. At one of its ends the junction is not consistent with the germline gene, which may arise from a read error. The rearrangement links TRBV5-1 to TRBJ2-7, with 8 bases that match TRBD2. The germline V gene encodes CDR1 SGHRS and CDR2 YFSETQ. The CDR3 has 15 amino acids. The CDR3 DNA reads as TGTGCCAGCAGCTTGGGGACTAGTGCTTCCTACGAGCAGTACTTC. Translating it yields CASSLGTSASYEQYF.

Of note for this clonotype: At one end the junction does not follow the germline gene, possibly because of a read error. The chain couples TRBV19 to TRBJ1-1; D uncertain. The germline V gene encodes CDR1 LNHDA and CDR2 SQIVND (reference sequence). The CDR3 is made up of 11 amino acids. CDR3 residues: CASSNRWEAFF. The CDR3 DNA reads TGTGCCAGTAGTAATCGATGGGAAGCGTTCTTT.

This sequence joins TRBV11-2 and TRBJ2-4, with D possibly matching TRBD1 (5 bases). With 1 base removed from V and 8 bases from J, the gap between germline ends came to 15 bases. The germline gives CDR1 SGHAT, CDR2 FQNNGV. This CDR3 region has 15 residues. The CDR3 sequence is CASSLGSGFKDIQYF. For the CDR3, the DNA is TGTGCCAGCAGCTTAGGTTCAGGGTTTAAGGACATTCAGTACTTC.

A few counts support this clonotype. V and J are TRBV12-3 or TRBV12-4 and TRBJ2-7; possibly TRBD2 for D (6 bases). The germline V and J ends were trimmed by 6 bases and 1 base, with 13 bases remaining between them. CDR3 length: 14 amino acids. The CDR3 sequence: CASSLTSFSYEQYF. CDR3 coding DNA: TGTGCCAGCAGCCTGACTAGTTTTTCCTACGAGCAGTACTTC.

This clonotype was counted only a few times. The chain carries TRBV10-3 and TRBJ2-1; 7 bases are shared with TRBD1. The ends lost 6 bases at V and 5 bases at J; junction bases unmatched: 7. CDR3 length: 14 amino acids. The germline V gene has CDR1 ENHRY and CDR2 SYGVKD. The CDR3 DNA follows: TGTGCCATCAGGAAGGGGGACAGCCACAATGAGCAGTTCTTC. Translating it yields CAIRKGDSHNEQFF.

The chain links TRBV3-1 to TRBJ2-1; D ambiguous. The V end was cut by 2 bases, the J end by 15 bases, with 11 bases between. The CDR3 spans 11 residues. Germline CDR1 reads LGHDT; CDR2 reads YNNKEL (reference sequence). CDR3 in DNA: TGTGCCAGCAGCCAATCAAAACACTCGTTCTTC. Translated, it gives CASSQSKHSFF.

This clonotype showed up just a few times. The chain couples TRBV24-1 to TRBJ1-4, with D perhaps matching TRBD1 (5 bases). V was clipped by 0 bases and J by 2 bases, with 9 bases between them. The CDR3 loop spans 16 amino acids. CDR1 is KGHDR, CDR2 SFDVKD, per germline. The CDR3 nucleotides read TGTGCCACCAGTGATTTGGCGGGGGAGACTAATGAAAAACTGTTTTTT. Translated: CATSDLAGETNEKLFF.

The chain combines TRBV7-9 with TRBJ2-1, with TRBD1 as a possible D gene (6 bases). The germline V and J ends were trimmed by 4 bases and 3 bases, with 10 bases remaining between them. The CDR3 loop spans 14 amino acids. The germline gives CDR1 SEHNR, CDR2 FQNEAQ (reference sequence). The CDR3 loop reads CASSSQGYYNEQFF. CDR3 in DNA: TGTGCCAGCAGCTCTCAGGGGTACTACAATGAGCAGTTCTTC. The whole variable domain, filled in from reference TRBV7-9 and TRBJ2-1, reads DTGVSQNPRHKITKRGQNVTFRCDPISEHNRLYWYRQTLGQGPEFLTYFQNEAQLEKSRLLSDRFSAERPKGSFSTLEIQRTEQGDSAMYLCASSSQGYYNEQFFGPGTRLTVL.

This clonotype came up a few times. The chain joins TRBV7-9 to TRBJ2-2, with TRBD1 matching 10 bases. J was trimmed by 6 bases and V by 6 bases; bases with no gene match: 7. Germline CDR1 SEHNR, CDR2 FQNEAQ (reference sequence). CDR3 length: 15 residues. The CDR3 nucleotides are TGTGCCAGCAGGTCCGGGACAGGGGTCGCCGGGGAGCTGTTTTTT. It codes for CASRSGTGVAGELFF.

A word on this clonotype: Compared with germline, one end of the junction differs, possibly owing to a read error. This rearrangement joins TRBV10-3 to TRBJ2-1, with D perhaps assigned TRBD1 or TRBD2 (5 bases each). From germline, CDR1 is ENHRY and CDR2 SYGVKD. The CDR3 length is 15 residues. This chain's CDR3 is CAISEEGLTYNEHFF. CDR3 nucleotide sequence: TGTGCCATCAGTGAAGAGGGGCTCACCTACAATGAGCATTTCTTC.

The chain employs TRBV29-1 and TRBJ2-1, with 9 bases lining up with TRBD2. Germline V gives CDR1 SQVTM, CDR2 ANQGSEA. V trimming: 4 bases; J trimming: 4 bases; junction bases outside the gene matches: 8. The CDR3 has 15 residues. This CDR3 reads CSVGSPSGIYNEQFF. The CDR3 DNA sequence: TGCAGCGTTGGCTCCCCTAGCGGGATTTACAATGAGCAGTTCTTC.

The table lists this clonotype with a few counts. The chain combines TRBV6-5 with TRBJ1-5; 8 nucleotides match TRBD1. Germline V gene lookup returns CDR1 MNHEY and CDR2 SVGAGI. Trimming took 6 bases from V and 3 from J; bases not matched to a gene: 1. The CDR3 sequence is 13 residues long. Here the CDR3 reads CASRGQDNQPQHF. CDR3 DNA: TGTGCCAGCAGGGGACAGGACAATCAGCCCCAGCATTTT.

The CDR3 DNA reads TGTGCCAGCAGTACCTTAGGCCGGAGAAAATCAGATACGCAGTATTTT. Translating gives CASSTLGRRKSDTQYF. The chain has TRBV12-3 or TRBV12-4 and TRBJ2-3, with D unclear. Trimming took 5 bases from V and 4 from J, leaving 19 bases between them. The CDR3 sequence is 16 residues long.

This clonotype was observed a handful of times. The V call is TRBV27, the J call TRBJ2-7; 7 bases are a match to TRBD1. Trimming removed 5 bases from V and 5 bases from J; junction bases left unmatched: 9. Germline V gene data show CDR1 as MNHEY and CDR2 as SMNVEV (reference sequence). CDR3 size: 14 residues. CDR3 in amino acids: CASSPSGTVHEQYF. As DNA, the CDR3 is TGTGCCAGCAGTCCTTCCGGGACAGTCCACGAGCAGTACTTC.

This clonotype was seen repeatedly, ten times or more. This chain uses TRBV5-1 with TRBJ1-3; the D gene is possibly TRBD1 (6 bases). V lost 6 bases and J lost 4, with 11 bases in between. Per germline, CDR1 SGHRS and CDR2 YFSETQ. This CDR3 comprises 13 residues. The CDR3 loop reads CASTADRGNTIYF. CDR3 sequence (DNA): TGCGCCAGCACCGCCGACAGGGGAAACACCATATATTTT. The variable domain in full, with the rest retrieved from reference TRBV5-1 and TRBJ1-3, is KAGVTQTPRYLIKTRGQQVTLSCSPISGHRSVSWYQQTPGQGLQFLFEYFSETQRNKGNFPGRFSGRQFSNSRSEMNVSTLELGDSALYLCASTADRGNTIYFGEGSWLTVV.

This clonotype came up a few times. This sequence joins TRBV5-1 and TRBJ2-7; 12 positions agree with TRBD2. Germline CDR1 and CDR2: SGHRS and YFSETQ. The junction had 9 bases not matched to a gene; V was cut back by 4 bases and J by 4 bases. This CDR3 comprises 16 residues. CDR3 sequence (DNA): TGCGCCAGCAGCATGCGACTAGCGGGAGTTGCTTACGAGCAGTACTTC. Translation: CASSMRLAGVAYEQYF.

The CDR3 protein is CASSLAGQAKGTQYF. CDR3 coding DNA: TGTGCCAGCAGCTTAGCGGGACAGGCGAAAGGGACCCAGTACTTC. The J gene is TRBJ2-5, the V gene TRBV7-9, with 8 bases that match TRBD1. In germline, CDR1 is SEHNR, CDR2 FQNEAQ (reference sequence). The CDR3 is 15 residues long. Losses at the gene ends were 0 bases for V and 7 bases for J; bases not matched to a gene: 7.

This clonotype was seen more than once but under ten times. The chain links TRBV20-1 to TRBJ2-7; possibly TRBD2 for D (5 bases). CDR1 is DFQATT, CDR2 SNEGSKA, per germline (reference sequence). The CDR3 sequence is 15 residues long. V lost 1 base and J lost 1, with 14 bases in between. The CDR3 coding sequence is TGCAGTGCTAGAGCTTCAGGAGGCTTATCCTACGAGCAGTACTTC. Its protein is CSARASGGLSYEQYF.

This clonotype was seen many times. The chain recombines TRBV20-1 with TRBJ2-1; 10 nucleotides match TRBD2. The CDR3 has 15 residues. Germline V gene lookup returns CDR1 DFQATT and CDR2 SNEGSKA (reference sequence). With 0 bases clipped from V and 4 bases from J, the junction kept 3 bases outside the gene matches. CDR3 protein: CSARDEREGYNEQFF. CDR3 nucleotide sequence: TGCAGTGCTAGAGATGAGCGGGAGGGTTACAATGAGCAGTTCTTC.

DNA of the CDR3: TGTGCCAGCAGTTTTCGGCCAGCACGTAACGAGCAGTACTTC. Amino acid sequence: CASSFRPARNEQYF. The chain combines TRBV12-3 or TRBV12-4 with TRBJ2-7, with D unclear. Deletions cut 3 bases from V and 5 bases from J, with 14 bases between. This CDR3 spans 14 amino acids.

This clonotype has a handful of counts. This chain joins TRBV25-1 and TRBJ1-4, with a tentative D call TRBD1 (6 bases). V was shortened by 5 bases and J by 4 bases, with 14 bases between the two germline ends. Germline V gives CDR1 MGHDK, CDR2 SYGVNS. This CDR3 spans 15 amino acids. The CDR3 coding sequence is TGTGCCAGCAGTTCCTCAGGGGCCCGTAATGAAAAACTGTTTTTT. Translation: CASSSSGARNEKLFF.

The J gene is TRBJ2-7, the V gene TRBV7-9, with 7 bases matching TRBD2. The V gene's germline CDR1 is SEHNR and CDR2 FQNEAQ (reference sequence). There are 15 residues in the CDR3. V lost 1 base, J lost 6 bases, and 9 bases stayed unmatched. CDR3 nucleotide sequence: TGTGCCAGCAGCTTAGTCGCAGGGAGGGCCCCCGAGCAGTACTTC. It specifies CASSLVAGRAPEQYF.

V gene TRBV9 combines with J gene TRBJ1-6, with TRBD1 matching over 10 bases. Germline lookup yields CDR1 SGDLS and CDR2 YYNGEE. The CDR3 has 16 residues. The V and J ends lost 2 bases and 5 bases, in that order; junction bases with no gene match: 4. CDR3 sequence: CASSVLGQGDNSPLHF. CDR3 DNA: TGTGCCAGCAGCGTTTTAGGACAGGGGGATAATTCACCCCTCCACTTT.

V and J are TRBV10-1 and TRBJ2-1; possible D gene TRBD2, 6 bases. CDR1 WNHNN and CDR2 SYGVQD come from the germline V gene (reference sequence). V was shortened by 10 bases and J by 4 bases, with 20 bases between the two germline ends. This CDR3 has 15 amino acids. CDR3 sequence: CATHLGLAFYNEQFF. The CDR3 DNA reads TGCGCCACTCATCTGGGGCTAGCGTTTTACAATGAGCAGTTCTTC.

The CDR3 DNA sequence: TGTGCCAGCAGCTTGAGGGAATCGAGGGGCCAGCCCCAGCATTTT. This encodes CASSLRESRGQPQHF. This chain connects TRBV5-5 to TRBJ1-5; D possibly corresponds to TRBD1 (5 bases). CDR1 SGHKS and CDR2 YYEKEE come from the germline V gene (reference sequence). V was cut by 1 base and J by 7 bases, with 15 bases left in between. This CDR3 comprises 15 residues.

This clonotype occurred a few times. The genes are TRBV27 and TRBJ2-7; 7 bases fit TRBD2. This CDR3 has 14 residues. The V gene end was trimmed by 8 bases and the J gene end by 4 bases; junction bases not matched to a gene: 11. The germline V gene has CDR1 MNHEY and CDR2 SMNVEV (reference sequence). CDR3 residues: CASWTRGGEYEQYF. The DNA for the CDR3 is TGTGCCAGCTGGACTAGGGGCGGCGAGTACGAGCAGTACTTC.

The gene calls are TRBV12-3 or TRBV12-4 and TRBJ1-1, with D possibly matching TRBD1 (5 bases). The CDR3 loop spans 12 amino acids. V lost 3 bases and J lost 11, with 13 bases in between. The CDR3 spells CASSFPGERAFF. The DNA of the CDR3 is TGTGCCAGCAGTTTTCCGGGGGAGCGGGCTTTCTTT.

This clonotype turned up a few times. The chain recombines TRBV4-1 with TRBJ2-1; 9 bases are a match to TRBD1. CDR3 length: 17 residues. The germline CDR1 and CDR2 sequences are MGHRA and YSYEKL. V gave up 3 bases and J gave up 1 base; unmatched junction bases: 7. CDR3 DNA sequence: TGCGCCAGCAGCCAGGGTCCGGGACAGGGTTCCTACAATGAGCAGTTCTTC. Protein: CASSQGPGQGSYNEQFF.

In this sample, this clonotype turned up a few times. CDR3 coding DNA: TGCGCCAGCAGGTCAGTTGTCCAGGGAATGGGACGCAATCAGCCCCAGCATTTT. Translated, it gives CASRSVVQGMGRNQPQHF. The rearrangement links TRBV5-1 to TRBJ1-5; D perhaps matches TRBD1 (5 bases). Germline assignment: CDR1 SGHRS and CDR2 YFSETQ. V dropped 5 bases and J dropped 2 bases, with 23 bases sitting between them. This CDR3 contains 18 residues.

The chain recombines TRBV7-9 with TRBJ1-2; 8 positions agree with TRBD1. Germline V gene data show CDR1 as SEHNR and CDR2 as FQNEAQ (reference sequence). This CDR3 has 15 amino acids. The J segment lost 8 bases and the V segment lost 3 bases, leaving 11 bases of the junction unmatched. In DNA, the CDR3 is TGTGCCAGCAGCTTCCAGGGACAGGCATGGGGAGGCTACACCTTC. It codes for CASSFQGQAWGGYTF.

The V gene is TRBV12-3 or TRBV12-4, the J gene TRBJ2-7, with unresolved D. The V and J ends lost 6 bases and 7 bases respectively, with 10 bases between them. The CDR3 spans 11 residues. CDR3: CASSLDWEQYF. The CDR3 DNA reads as TGTGCCAGCAGCCTCGATTGGGAGCAGTACTTC.